The rows below give T cell receptor beta chains drawn from one sample of a study of blood T cell repertoires in COVID-19. The assay was immunoSEQ multiplex PCR, and TCRdb's table has in-frame clones only and misses some. The sample yields nearly 70,000 clones, about nine tenths seen once. Sequenced sample: peripheral blood. The source of these receptors is a woman in her sixties or seventies with acute or convalescent COVID-19. CDR3s include the opening cysteine and the closing phenylalanine or tryptophan. Each record gives: V gene, J gene, D gene, CDR3 length, clone size, CDR3 DNA, CDR3 protein. The D gene is left open where the match is weak. Clone size is shown for a subset of rows, as once, few, many or a class of expanded clone.

>TRBV7-2|TRBJ2-5|-|14|-
TGTGCCAGCAGCTTAGACCTAGGGAGGGAGACCCAGTACTTC
CASSLDLGRETQYF
>TRBV19|TRBJ1-2|-|16|-
TGTGCCAGTAGGGACACTGGATACTCTTTCCTCTATGGCTACACCTTC
CASRDTGYSFLYGYTF
>TRBV12-5|TRBJ2-1|TRBD1|18|few
TGTGCTAGTGGTTTGACCCATACAGGGGGCCGATCCTACAATGAGCAGTTCTTC
CASGLTHTGGRSYNEQFF
>TRBV4-3|TRBJ1-2|-|16|once
TGCGCCAGCAGCCAGGACTCAGGCGGGGGGCGGAGAGGCTACACCTTC
CASSQDSGGGRRGYTF
>TRBV19|TRBJ2-2|-|16|-
TGTGCCAGTAGTATCGGGCTAGCCGCCTCCACCGGGGAGCTGTTTTTT
CASSIGLAASTGELFF
>TRBV29-1|TRBJ1-2|-|13|-
TGCAGCGTTGGGGGGCGGAGAAACTATGGCTACACCTTC
CSVGGRRNYGYTF
>TRBV6-6|TRBJ2-3|TRBD2|15|-
TGTGCCAGCAGTTACGAGAGCGGGAGAACAGATACGCAGTATTTT
CASSYESGRTDTQYF
>TRBV29-1|TRBJ2-1|-|16|once
TGCAGCGTCGAGGCTCAGCGGGTTAGCTCCTACAATGAGCAGTTCTTC
CSVEAQRVSSYNEQFF
>TRBV19|TRBJ1-2|-|14|-
TGTGCCAGTAGTATTAACGTATATCGGGTCGGCTACACCTTC
CASSINVYRVGYTF
>TRBV7-9|TRBJ1-2|TRBD1|13|-
TGTGCCAGCCAGGGGGCAGGGGCCTATGGCTACACCTTC
CASQGAGAYGYTF
>TRBV12-3/TRBV12-4|TRBJ2-2|-|13|-
TGTGCCAGCAGCACAGGGATGGTCGGGGAGCTGTTTTTT
CASSTGMVGELFF
>TRBV12-3/TRBV12-4|TRBJ2-1|-|11|-
TGTGCCAGCAGTTTGAGCAATGAGCAGTTCTTC
CASSLSNEQFF
>TRBV19|TRBJ1-5|-|12|few
TGTGCCAGTACTTATAGCAATCAGCCCCAGCATTTT
CASTYSNQPQHF
>TRBV15|TRBJ1-5|-|15|-
TGTGCCACCAGCATCTCCCAGAGTGGCGGTCAGCCCCAGCATTTT
CATSISQSGGQPQHF
>TRBV19|TRBJ2-7|TRBD1|14|-
TGTGCCAGTAGTACGACAGGGAATTCCTACGAGCAGTACTTC
CASSTTGNSYEQYF
>TRBV29-1|TRBJ2-3|TRBD2|13|-
TGCAGCGTTGGGACTAGCGGAACAGATACGCAGTATTTT
CSVGTSGTDTQYF
>TRBV9|TRBJ1-4|TRBD1|14|-
TGTGCCAGCAGCCGGACAGGGAATAATGAAAAACTGTTTTTT
CASSRTGNNEKLFF
>TRBV29-1|TRBJ1-1|-|14|-
TGCAGCGTTGAACTCCGGGATTATAACACTGAAGCTTTCTTT
CSVELRDYNTEAFF
>TRBV4-3|TRBJ1-4|TRBD1|16|-
TGCGCCAGCAGCCAAGATCGGGGACAGGGTAATGAAAAACTGTTTTTT
CASSQDRGQGNEKLFF
>TRBV12-3/TRBV12-4|TRBJ1-2|-|11|-
TGTGCCAGCAGTCCAGGGTATGGCTACACCTTC
CASSPGYGYTF
>TRBV7-9|TRBJ1-1|-|14|-
TGTGCCAGCAGCCCGGGCCTAAAACTAGCTGAAGCTTTCTTT
CASSPGLKLAEAFF
>TRBV6-1|TRBJ1-2|-|13|few
TGTGCCAGCAGTGACAGGGGAAGCTATGGCTACACCTTC
CASSDRGSYGYTF
>TRBV28|TRBJ1-1|TRBD1|16|once
TGTGCCAGCAGCCCAGGGGGCGGACAGGGACCCACTGAAGCTTTCTTT
CASSPGGGQGPTEAFF
>TRBV28|TRBJ1-1|-|15|-
TGTGCCAGCAGTTACATGGACAGAATGAACACTGAAGCTTTCTTT
CASSYMDRMNTEAFF
>TRBV19|TRBJ1-5|-|12|-
TGTGCCAGTAGTATACCCGGTCAGCCCCAGCATTTT
CASSIPGQPQHF
>TRBV7-9|TRBJ1-2|-|14|-
TGTGCCAGCAGCTTAGGTGTCAGGGGCGATGGCTACACCTTC
CASSLGVRGDGYTF
>TRBV10-3|TRBJ2-1|TRBD2|14|-
TGTGCCATCAAGGGGACTAGCTCCTACAATGAGCAGTTCTTC
CAIKGTSSYNEQFF
>TRBV10-3|TRBJ1-2|-|14|-
TGTGCCATCAGTGAGTCACGGGGGAGCTATGGCTACACCTTC
CAISESRGSYGYTF
>TRBV19|TRBJ1-2|-|13|few
TGTGCCAGTAGTATTTCGGCAGGGACAAGCTACACCTTC
CASSISAGTSYTF
>TRBV6-1|TRBJ1-5|-|14|-
TGTGCCAGCAGTGAAGCGGCAAGGAGACAGCCCCAGCATTTT
CASSEAARRQPQHF
>TRBV6-2/TRBV6-3|TRBJ2-5|TRBD2|17|once
TGTGCCAGCAGTCTACGCCGGACTAGCGGGAAGGGGGAGACCCAGTACTTC
CASSLRRTSGKGETQYF
>TRBV29-1|TRBJ1-1|TRBD1|16|-
TGCAGCGTAGTACTATCCGGGACAGGGTACCCCACTGAAGCTTTCTTT
CSVVLSGTGYPTEAFF
>TRBV10-3|TRBJ1-5|-|15|-
TGTGCCATCAGCACAGGGTTTCAATCCAATCAGCCCCAGCATTTT
CAISTGFQSNQPQHF
>TRBV7-2|TRBJ1-1|-|15|-
TGTGCCAGCAGCCCGCAGACAGGCTTGAACACTGAAGCTTTCTTT
CASSPQTGLNTEAFF
>TRBV5-8|TRBJ1-2|-|12|-
TGTGCCAGCAGCTTGGTGGCCTATGGCTACACCTTC
CASSLVAYGYTF
>TRBV7-8|TRBJ2-7|TRBD2|18|-
TGTGCCAGCAGGAGCGGGAGGGGCCTTGAGACCGGAACGTACGAGCAGTACTTC
CASRSGRGLETGTYEQYF
>TRBV28|TRBJ1-2|-|13|few
TGTGCCTCGTGGGACCGGAGGGAGTATGGCTACACCTTC
CASWDRREYGYTF
>TRBV9|TRBJ2-3|TRBD2|17|-
TGTGCCAGCAGCGCTTTCCCCGGGACTAGCGGCACAGATACGCAGTATTTT
CASSAFPGTSGTDTQYF
>TRBV6-6|TRBJ1-2|TRBD1|18|-
TGTGCCAGCAGTCGGGACAGGGGGCTCACATTTACCAATTATGGCTACACCTTC
CASSRDRGLTFTNYGYTF
>TRBV11-3|TRBJ1-6|TRBD1|16|few
TGTGCCAGCAGCTTAGGGGGACAGGCCGGGGGCGGACCCCTCCACTTT
CASSLGGQAGGGPLHF
>TRBV30|TRBJ1-3|-|13|-
TGTGCCTGGAGTTTCGGTCGAGGGAACACCATATATTTT
CAWSFGRGNTIYF
>TRBV7-8|TRBJ1-2|-|17|-
TGTGCCAGCAGCTTAGAGGGTTGGAGGGGAGGAGGCTATGGCTACACCTTC
CASSLEGWRGGGYGYTF